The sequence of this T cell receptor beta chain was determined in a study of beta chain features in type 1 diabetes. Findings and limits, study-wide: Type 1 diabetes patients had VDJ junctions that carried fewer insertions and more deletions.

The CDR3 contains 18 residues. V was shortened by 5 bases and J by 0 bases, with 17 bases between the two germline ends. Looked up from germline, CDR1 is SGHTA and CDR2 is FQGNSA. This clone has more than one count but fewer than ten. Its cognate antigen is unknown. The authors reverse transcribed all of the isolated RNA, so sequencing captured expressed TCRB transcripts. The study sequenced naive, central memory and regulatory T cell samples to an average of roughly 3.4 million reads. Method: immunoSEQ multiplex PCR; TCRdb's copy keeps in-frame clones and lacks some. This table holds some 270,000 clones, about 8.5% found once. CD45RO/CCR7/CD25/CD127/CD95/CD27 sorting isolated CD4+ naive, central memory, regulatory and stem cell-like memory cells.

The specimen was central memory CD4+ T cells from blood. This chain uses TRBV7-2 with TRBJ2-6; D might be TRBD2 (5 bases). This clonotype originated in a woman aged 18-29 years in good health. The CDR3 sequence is CASSPRAVKASGANVLTF. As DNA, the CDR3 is TGTGCCAGCAGCCCGCGGGCGGTAAAGGCCTCTGGGGCCAACGTCCTGACTTTC.